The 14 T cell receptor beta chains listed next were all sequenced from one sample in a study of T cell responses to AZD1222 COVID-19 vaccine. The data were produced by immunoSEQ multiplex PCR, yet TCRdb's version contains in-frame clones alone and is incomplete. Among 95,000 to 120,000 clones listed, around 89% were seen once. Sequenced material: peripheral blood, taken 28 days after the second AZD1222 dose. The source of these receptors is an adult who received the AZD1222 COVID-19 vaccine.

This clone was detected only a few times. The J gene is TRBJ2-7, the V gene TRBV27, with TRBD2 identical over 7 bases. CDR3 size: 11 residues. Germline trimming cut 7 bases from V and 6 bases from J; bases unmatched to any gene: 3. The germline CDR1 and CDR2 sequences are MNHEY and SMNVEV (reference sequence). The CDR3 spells CASTGGFEQYF. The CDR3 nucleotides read TGTGCCAGCACCGGGGGGTTCGAGCAGTACTTC.

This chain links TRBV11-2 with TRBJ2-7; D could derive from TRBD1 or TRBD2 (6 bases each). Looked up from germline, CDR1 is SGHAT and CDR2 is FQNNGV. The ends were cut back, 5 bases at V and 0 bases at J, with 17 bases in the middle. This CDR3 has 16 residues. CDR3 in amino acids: CASSQRWGASSYEQYF. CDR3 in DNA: TGTGCCAGCAGCCAGAGATGGGGGGCGAGCTCCTACGAGCAGTACTTC.

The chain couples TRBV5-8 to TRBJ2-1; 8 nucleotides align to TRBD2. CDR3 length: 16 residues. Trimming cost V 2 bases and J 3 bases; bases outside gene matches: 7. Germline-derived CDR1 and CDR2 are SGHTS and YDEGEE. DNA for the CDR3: TGTGCCAGCAGCTTACTTGGTAGCGGGAACTACAATGAGCAGTTCTTC. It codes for CASSLLGSGNYNEQFF.

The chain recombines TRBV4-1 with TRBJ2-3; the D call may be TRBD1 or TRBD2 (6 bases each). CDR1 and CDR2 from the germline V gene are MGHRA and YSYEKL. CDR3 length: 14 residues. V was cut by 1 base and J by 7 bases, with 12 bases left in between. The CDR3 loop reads CASSQAGAYYTQYF. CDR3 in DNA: TGCGCCAGCAGCCAAGCGGGGGCCTACTATACGCAGTATTTT.

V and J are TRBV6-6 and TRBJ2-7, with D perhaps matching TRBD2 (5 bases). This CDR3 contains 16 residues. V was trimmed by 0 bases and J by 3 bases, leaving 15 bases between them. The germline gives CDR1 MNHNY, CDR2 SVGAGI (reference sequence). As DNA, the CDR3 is TGTGCCAGCAGTTACTCGTTGGCGGGCTCTGGCTACGAGCAGTACTTC. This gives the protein CASSYSLAGSGYEQYF.

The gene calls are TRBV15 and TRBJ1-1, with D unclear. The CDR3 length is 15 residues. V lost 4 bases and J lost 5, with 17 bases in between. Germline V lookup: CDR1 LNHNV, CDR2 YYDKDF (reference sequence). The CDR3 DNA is TGTGCCACCAGCACCCCCGAGGGCCTTGGGACTGAAGCTTTCTTT. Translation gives CATSTPEGLGTEAFF.

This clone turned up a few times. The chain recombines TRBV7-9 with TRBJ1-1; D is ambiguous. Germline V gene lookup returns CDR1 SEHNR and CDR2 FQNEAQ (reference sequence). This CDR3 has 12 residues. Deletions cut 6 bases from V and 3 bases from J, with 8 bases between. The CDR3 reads CASRNLDTEAFF. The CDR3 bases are TGTGCCAGCAGGAACCTGGACACTGAAGCTTTCTTT.

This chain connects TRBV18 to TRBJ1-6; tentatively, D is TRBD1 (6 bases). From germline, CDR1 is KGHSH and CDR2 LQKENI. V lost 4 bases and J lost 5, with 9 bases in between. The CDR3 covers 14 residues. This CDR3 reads CASSQGGDNSPLHF. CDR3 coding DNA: TGTGCCAGCTCACAAGGGGGGGATAATTCACCCCTCCACTTT. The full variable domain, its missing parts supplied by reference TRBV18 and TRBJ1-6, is NAGVMQNPRHLVRRRGQEARLRCSPMKGHSHVYWYRQLPEEGLKFMVYLQKENIIDESGMPKERFSAEFPKEGPSILRIQQVVRGDSAAYFCASSQGGDNSPLHFGNGTRLTVT.

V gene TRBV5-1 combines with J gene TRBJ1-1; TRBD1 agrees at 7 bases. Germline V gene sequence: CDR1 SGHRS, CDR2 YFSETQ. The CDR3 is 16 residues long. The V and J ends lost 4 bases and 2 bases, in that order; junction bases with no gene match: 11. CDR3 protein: CASSLNPGQINTEAFF. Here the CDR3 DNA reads TGCGCCAGCAGCCTCAACCCGGGACAGATAAACACTGAAGCTTTCTTT. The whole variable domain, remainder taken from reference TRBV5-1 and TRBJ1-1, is KAGVTQTPRYLIKTRGQQVTLSCSPISGHRSVSWYQQTPGQGLQFLFEYFSETQRNKGNFPGRFSGRQFSNSRSEMNVSTLELGDSALYLCASSLNPGQINTEAFFGQGTRLTVV.

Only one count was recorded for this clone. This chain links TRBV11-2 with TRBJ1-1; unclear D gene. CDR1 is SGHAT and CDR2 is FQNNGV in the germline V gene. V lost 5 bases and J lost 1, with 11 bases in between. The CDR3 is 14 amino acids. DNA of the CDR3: TGTGCCAGCAGCCCCGGGTTTCGGAACACTGAAGCTTTCTTT. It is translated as CASSPGFRNTEAFF.

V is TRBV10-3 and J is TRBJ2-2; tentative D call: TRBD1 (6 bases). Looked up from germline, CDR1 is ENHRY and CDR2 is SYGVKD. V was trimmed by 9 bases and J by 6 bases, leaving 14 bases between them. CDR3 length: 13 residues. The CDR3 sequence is CAIRTEEAGELFF. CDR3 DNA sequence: TGTGCCATAAGGACAGAGGAGGCCGGGGAGCTGTTTTTT.

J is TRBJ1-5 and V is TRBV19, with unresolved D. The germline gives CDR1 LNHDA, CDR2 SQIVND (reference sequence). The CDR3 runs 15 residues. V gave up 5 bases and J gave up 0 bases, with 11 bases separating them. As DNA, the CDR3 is TGTGCCAGTAGTCCCCCGGAGTATAGCAATCAGCCCCAGCATTTT. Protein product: CASSPPEYSNQPQHF. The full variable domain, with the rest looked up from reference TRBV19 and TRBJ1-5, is DGGITQSPKYLFRKEGQNVTLSCEQNLNHDAMYWYRQDPGQGLRLIYYSQIVNDFQKGDIAEGYSVSREKKESFPLTVTSAQKNPTAFYLCASSPPEYSNQPQHFGDGTRLSIL.

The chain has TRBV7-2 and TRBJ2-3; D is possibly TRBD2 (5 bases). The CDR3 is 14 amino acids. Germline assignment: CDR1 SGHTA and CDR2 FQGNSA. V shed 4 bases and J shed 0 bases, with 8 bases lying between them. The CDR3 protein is CASSSEGSTDTQYF. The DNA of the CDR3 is TGTGCCAGCAGCTCCGAGGGAAGCACAGATACGCAGTATTTT.

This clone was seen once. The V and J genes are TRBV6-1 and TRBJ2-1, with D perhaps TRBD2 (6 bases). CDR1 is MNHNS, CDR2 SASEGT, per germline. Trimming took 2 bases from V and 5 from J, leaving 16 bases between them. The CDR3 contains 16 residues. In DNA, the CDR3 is TGTGCCAGCAGTGAAATGGGCGGGGTTCTGGACAATGAGCAGTTCTTC. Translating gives CASSEMGGVLDNEQFF.